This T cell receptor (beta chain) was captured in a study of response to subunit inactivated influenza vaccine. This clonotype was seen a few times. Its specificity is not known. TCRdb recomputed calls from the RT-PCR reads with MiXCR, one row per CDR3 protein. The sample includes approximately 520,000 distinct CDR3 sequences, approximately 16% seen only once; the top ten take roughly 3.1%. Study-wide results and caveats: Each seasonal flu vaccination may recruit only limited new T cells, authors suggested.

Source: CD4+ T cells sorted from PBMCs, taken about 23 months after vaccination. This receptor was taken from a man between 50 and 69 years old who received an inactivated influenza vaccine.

This CDR3 is CASSAMGYGYTF. CDR3 nucleotide sequence: TGTGCCAGCAGCGCCATGGGCTATGGCTACACCTTC. V usage is TRBV3-1 and J usage is TRBJ1-2, with D unresolved. With 5 bases removed from V and 4 bases from J, the gap between germline ends came to 8 bases. CDR3 length equals 12 residues. Per the germline V gene, CDR1 is LGHDT and CDR2 is YNNKEL (reference sequence).